The 20 T cell receptor beta chains listed next were all sequenced from one sample in a study of yellow fever vaccine responses in identical twins. TCRdb analysed the RT-PCR reads with MiXCR anew, one entry per CDR3 protein. The sample contains about 11,000 distinct CDR3 sequences, 77% of which appear only once. This material consisted of T cells from blood (PBMCs), unsorted or a sorted subset (not recorded which), taken before or after yellow fever vaccination (not recorded which). The receptor set was obtained from a woman aged 18-29 years who received the yellow fever vaccine.

V and J are TRBV4-1 and TRBJ1-2, with a tentative D call TRBD1 (5 bases). The CDR3 totals 15 residues. Germline assignment: CDR1 MGHRA and CDR2 YSYEKL. Trimming took off 0 bases at V and 2 bases at J, with 10 bases between the two ends. The CDR3 sequence: CASSQERTRNYGYTF. The CDR3 DNA sequence: TGCGCCAGCAGCCAAGAGAGGACAAGGAACTATGGCTACACCTTC.

The chain carries TRBV13 and TRBJ2-3; D remains unclear. Germline V gives CDR1 PRHDT, CDR2 FYEKMQ (reference sequence). The CDR3 runs 15 residues. V lost 3 bases to trimming and J lost 1 base, with 11 bases between them. CDR3 sequence (DNA): TGTGCCAGCAGCTTGGCAGGCCTCCGCACAGATACGCAGTATTTT. As protein: CASSLAGLRTDTQYF.

The chain couples TRBV19 to TRBJ1-1; no firm D call. The CDR3 loop spans 12 amino acids. Germline loops: CDR1 LNHDA, CDR2 SQIVND (reference sequence). Trimming cost V 1 base and J 6 bases, with 6 bases left between them. The CDR3: CASSIATSEAFF. The CDR3 DNA reads as TGTGCCAGTAGTATAGCGACCTCTGAAGCTTTCTTT.

V gene TRBV11-1 combines with J gene TRBJ2-1; 10 nucleotides match TRBD2. V trimming: 1 base; J trimming: 7 bases; junction bases outside the gene matches: 4. The CDR3 contains 15 residues. Germline CDR1 SGHAT, CDR2 FQDESV (reference sequence). The CDR3: CASSLVAGGLNEQFF. The CDR3, as DNA: TGTGCCAGCAGCTTAGTAGCGGGAGGTTTGAATGAGCAGTTCTTC.

This clonotype was found a few times. This sequence joins TRBV19 and TRBJ1-1; D gene uncertain. The V gene's germline CDR1 is LNHDA and CDR2 SQIVND (reference sequence). V was shortened by 8 bases and J by 1 base, with 8 bases between the two germline ends. The CDR3 covers 12 residues. The CDR3 coding sequence is TGTGCCAGTCGTAGTGGGAACACTGAAGCTTTCTTT. Translation gives CASRSGNTEAFF.

This chain uses TRBV11-1 with TRBJ2-3; 10 positions match TRBD2. J lost 2 bases, V lost 5 bases, and 7 bases had no gene match. The germline gives CDR1 SGHAT, CDR2 FQDESV (reference sequence). The CDR3 contains 16 residues. CDR3: CASSSQLAGLTDTQYF. CDR3 nucleotides: TGTGCCAGCAGCAGCCAACTAGCGGGGCTCACAGATACGCAGTATTTT.

The chain links TRBV27 to TRBJ2-5; D call uncertain. The ends were cut back, 10 bases at V and 5 bases at J, with 11 bases in the middle. Germline CDR1 reads MNHEY; CDR2 reads SMNVEV (reference sequence). The CDR3 spans 11 residues. CDR3 amino acids: CATWDFETQYF. The CDR3, as DNA: TGTGCCACCTGGGATTTTGAGACCCAGTACTTC.

The chain couples TRBV29-1 to TRBJ2-3, with 7 bases that match TRBD1. The length of the CDR3 is 14 residues. Germline trimming cut 6 bases from V and 0 bases from J; bases unmatched to any gene: 6. CDR1 is SQVTM and CDR2 is ANQGSEA in the germline V gene. DNA of the CDR3: TGCAGCGTCGTGGGGGACAGCAGCACAGATACGCAGTATTTT. Translation gives CSVVGDSSTDTQYF.

The chain uses TRBV27 and TRBJ1-2; no definite D call. The germline V gene encodes CDR1 MNHEY and CDR2 SMNVEV (reference sequence). Trimming removed 1 base from V and 4 bases from J, with 13 bases in between. The CDR3 is 15 residues long. The CDR3 region has the DNA TGTGCCAGCAGTTTATTTCAGGACCCCTTCTATGGCTACACCTTC. Its translation: CASSLFQDPFYGYTF.

This chain links TRBV11-1 with TRBJ2-7, with 8 nucleotides matching TRBD2. This CDR3 contains 14 residues. CDR1 and CDR2 (germline): SGHAT, FQDESV (reference sequence). With V trimmed by 5 bases and J by 3 bases, 6 bases remained unmatched. CDR3 nucleotide sequence: TGTGCCAGCAGCGCCCCGGGAGGGGACTACGAGCAGTACGTC. Translating gives CASSAPGGDYEQYV.

V and J are TRBV4-1 and TRBJ2-7; TRBD1 aligns across 7 bases. Germline lookup yields CDR1 MGHRA and CDR2 YSYEKL. The CDR3 runs 15 residues. With 1 base clipped from V and 0 bases from J, the junction kept 3 bases outside the gene matches. CDR3 DNA: TGCGCCAGCAGCCAAGGACAGGGAAACTCCTACGAGCAGTACTTC. Translated: CASSQGQGNSYEQYF.

This chain uses TRBV5-1 with TRBJ1-2; the D gene is possibly TRBD1 (6 bases). V lost 2 bases and J 7 bases, leaving 18 bases between the germline ends. This CDR3 spans 15 amino acids. Germline CDR1 and CDR2: SGHRS and YFSETQ. This CDR3 is CASSFHLDSGLGYTF. CDR3 sequence (DNA): TGCGCCAGCAGCTTTCATCTGGACAGCGGTCTTGGCTACACCTTC. The full variable domain, its missing parts supplied by reference TRBV5-1 and TRBJ1-2, is KAGVTQTPRYLIKTRGQQVTLSCSPISGHRSVSWYQQTPGQGLQFLFEYFSETQRNKGNFPGRFSGRQFSNSRSEMNVSTLELGDSALYLCASSFHLDSGLGYTFGSGTRLTVV.

V usage is TRBV11-1 and J usage is TRBJ2-7; D remains ambiguous. Germline-derived CDR1 and CDR2 are SGHAT and FQDESV (reference sequence). V lost 5 bases to trimming and J lost 0 bases, with 2 bases between them. CDR3 size: 11 residues. The CDR3 region is CASSRSYEQYF. CDR3 bases: TGTGCCAGCAGCCGCTCCTACGAGCAGTACTTC. Combining the CDR3 with reference TRBV11-1 and TRBJ2-7 gives the whole variable domain EAEVAQSPRYKITEKSQAVAFWCDPISGHATLYWYRQILGQGPELLVQFQDESVVDDSQLPKDRFSAERLKGVDSTLKIQPAELGDSAMYLCASSRSYEQYFGPGTRLTVT.

This clonotype was counted a single time. CDR3 nucleotides: TGTGCCAGGGAGACTAGCGGCAATGAGCAGTTCTTC. Translated, it gives CARETSGNEQFF. The rearrangement links TRBV2 to TRBJ2-1, with 9 positions matching TRBD2. The V gene end was trimmed by 9 bases and the J gene end by 6 bases; junction bases not matched to a gene: 3. The CDR3 spans 12 residues. The V gene's germline CDR1 is SNHLY and CDR2 FYNNEI.

The chain has TRBV12-3 or TRBV12-4 and TRBJ1-6; possible D gene TRBD1, 6 bases. The CDR3 has 14 amino acids. The V end lost 2 bases, the J end lost 9 bases, and 11 bases lay between the germline ends. Here the CDR3 DNA reads TGTGCCAGCAGTTTAAGGACAGATGGTTCACCCCTCCACTTT. Its translation is CASSLRTDGSPLHF.

This chain connects TRBV11-1 to TRBJ2-1; 8 bases are a match to TRBD2. In germline, CDR1 is SGHAT, CDR2 FQDESV (reference sequence). The CDR3 is 15 residues long. The V segment lost 3 bases and the J segment 2 bases; nucleotides outside the gene matches: 3. CDR3 amino acids: CASSLGGLAYNEQFF. The CDR3 coding sequence is TGTGCCAGCAGCTTGGGGGGACTAGCCTACAATGAGCAGTTCTTC.

V usage is TRBV4-1 and J usage is TRBJ2-1; D is possibly TRBD2 (6 bases). With 4 bases removed from V and 8 bases from J, the gap between germline ends came to 21 bases. The CDR3 has 16 amino acids. Looked up from germline, CDR1 is MGHRA and CDR2 is YSYEKL. As DNA, the CDR3 is TGCGCCAGCAGCCGGGGGGTGTCGCCTCTTCTCTATGAGCAGTTCTTC. Residues: CASSRGVSPLLYEQFF.

The V and J genes are TRBV10-3 and TRBJ2-2, with D possibly being TRBD2 (7 bases). The ends were cut back, 10 bases at V and 3 bases at J, with 12 bases in the middle. Germline V gives CDR1 ENHRY, CDR2 SYGVKD. The CDR3 runs 13 residues. The CDR3 sequence: CATGGGDTGELFF. As DNA, the CDR3 is TGTGCCACCGGAGGGGGGGACACCGGGGAGCTGTTTTTT.

The sample holds a few counts of this clonotype. The chain links TRBV15 to TRBJ2-2, with 7 bases identical to TRBD1. This CDR3 has 15 amino acids. Germline loops: CDR1 LNHNV, CDR2 YYDKDF (reference sequence). Germline trimming cut 2 bases from V and 7 bases from J; bases unmatched to any gene: 7. The CDR3 reads CATSRLTGTSGELFF. CDR3 coding DNA: TGTGCCACCAGCAGACTGACAGGGACCAGCGGGGAGCTGTTTTTT.

The V gene is TRBV12-3 or TRBV12-4, the J gene TRBJ2-1; no clear D. This CDR3 comprises 11 residues. Trimming left V 7 bases short and J 5 bases short, with 6 bases between. CDR3 DNA: TGTGCCAGCAAAGGAAACAATGAGCAGTTCTTC. Its translation is CASKGNNEQFF.